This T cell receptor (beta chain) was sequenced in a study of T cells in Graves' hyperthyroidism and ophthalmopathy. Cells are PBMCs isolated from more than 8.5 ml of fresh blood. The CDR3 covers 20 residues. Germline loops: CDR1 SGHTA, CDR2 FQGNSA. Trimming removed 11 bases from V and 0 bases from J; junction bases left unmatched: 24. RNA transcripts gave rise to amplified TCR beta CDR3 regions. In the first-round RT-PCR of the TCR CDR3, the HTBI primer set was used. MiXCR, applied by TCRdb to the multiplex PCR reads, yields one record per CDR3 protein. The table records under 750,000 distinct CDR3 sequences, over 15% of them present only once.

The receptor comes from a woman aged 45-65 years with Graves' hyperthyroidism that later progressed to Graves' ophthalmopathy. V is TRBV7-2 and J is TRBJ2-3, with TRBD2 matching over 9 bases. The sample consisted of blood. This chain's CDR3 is CAARGTGGGGLKTSTDTQYF. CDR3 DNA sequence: TGTGCCGCCCGGGGGACTGGCGGGGGGGGCCTCAAAACTAGCACAGATACGCAGTATTTT.